The source of this T cell receptor beta chain is a study of vaccination effects on CD4 cells after COVID-19. TCRdb's table, derived via immunoSEQ multiplex PCR, lists solely in-frame clones and lacks some. There are about 72,000 clones in the sample; around 81% occur only once, and more than 1% lies in the top ten. The CDR3 is made up of 12 amino acids. From germline, CDR1 is SGHAT and CDR2 FQNNGV. Germline trimming cut 4 bases from V and 6 bases from J; bases unmatched to any gene: 3. Peptide-pool stimulation followed by sequencing identified expanded antigen-specific CD4+ clonotypes in the ViraFEST assay. Following 10 days of culture, CD4+ T cells were isolated. Each person got two doses of an mRNA SARS-CoV-2 vaccine, BNT162b2 or mRNA-1273. Prior SARS-CoV-2 infection was absent in the vaccine recipients, as shown by negative nucleocapsid antibodies. Each culture had half its medium swapped for IL-2 medium on days 3 and 7.

About this clone: Its antigen is not identified.

This TCR came from a human donor who received a COVID-19 vaccine. This rearrangement joins TRBV11-2 to TRBJ2-7, with 7 bases identical to TRBD2. Sequencing was performed on CD4+ T cells from PBMCs cultured with HCoV-229E spike peptides, taken after COVID-19 vaccination. CDR3 DNA: TGTGCCAGCAGCTGGCCGGGGGGCGAGCAGTACGTC. Translation gives CASSWPGGEQYV.